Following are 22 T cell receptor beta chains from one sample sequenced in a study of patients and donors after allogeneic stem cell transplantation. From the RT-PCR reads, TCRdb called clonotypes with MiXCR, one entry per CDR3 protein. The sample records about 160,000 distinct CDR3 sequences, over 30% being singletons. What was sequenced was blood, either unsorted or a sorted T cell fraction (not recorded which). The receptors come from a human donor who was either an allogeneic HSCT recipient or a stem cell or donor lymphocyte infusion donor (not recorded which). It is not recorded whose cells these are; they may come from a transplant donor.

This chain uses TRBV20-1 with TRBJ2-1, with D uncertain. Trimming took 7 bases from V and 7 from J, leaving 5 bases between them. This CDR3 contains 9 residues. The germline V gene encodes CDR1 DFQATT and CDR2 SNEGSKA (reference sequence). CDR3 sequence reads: CSVRNEQFF. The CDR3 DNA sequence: TGCAGTGTTCGTAATGAGCAGTTCTTC.

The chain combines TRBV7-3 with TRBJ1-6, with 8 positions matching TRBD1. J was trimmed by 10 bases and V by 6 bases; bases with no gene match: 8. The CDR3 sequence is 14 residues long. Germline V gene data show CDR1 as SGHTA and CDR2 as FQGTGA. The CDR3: CASSPTGEGSPLHF. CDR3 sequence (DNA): TGTGCCAGCAGTCCGACAGGGGAAGGATCACCCCTCCACTTT.

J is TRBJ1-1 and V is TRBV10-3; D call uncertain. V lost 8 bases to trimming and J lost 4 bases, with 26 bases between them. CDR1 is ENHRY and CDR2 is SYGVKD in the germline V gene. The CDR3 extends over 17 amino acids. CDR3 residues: CAISQIREYGRGTEAFF. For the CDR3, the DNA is TGTGCCATCTCCCAGATCCGAGAATACGGTCGGGGCACTGAAGCTTTCTTT.

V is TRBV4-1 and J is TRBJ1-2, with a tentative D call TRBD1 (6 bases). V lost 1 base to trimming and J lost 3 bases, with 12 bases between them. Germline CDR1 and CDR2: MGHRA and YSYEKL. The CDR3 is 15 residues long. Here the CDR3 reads CASSQGGPRDYGYTF. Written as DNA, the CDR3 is TGCGCCAGCAGCCAAGGGGGGCCAAGGGACTATGGCTACACCTTC.

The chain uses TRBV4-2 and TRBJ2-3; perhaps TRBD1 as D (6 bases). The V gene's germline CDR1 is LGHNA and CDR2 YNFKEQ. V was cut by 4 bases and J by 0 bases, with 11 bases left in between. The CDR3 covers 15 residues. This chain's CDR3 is CASSPRDTSTDTQYF. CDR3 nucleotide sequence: TGTGCCAGCAGCCCCCGGGACACAAGCACAGATACGCAGTATTTT.

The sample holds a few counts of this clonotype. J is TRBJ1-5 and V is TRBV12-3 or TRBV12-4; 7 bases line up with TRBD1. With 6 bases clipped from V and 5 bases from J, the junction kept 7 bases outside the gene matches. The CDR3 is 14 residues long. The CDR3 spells CASSLTGRHQPQHF. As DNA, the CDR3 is TGTGCCAGCAGCCTGACAGGGAGGCATCAGCCCCAGCATTTT.

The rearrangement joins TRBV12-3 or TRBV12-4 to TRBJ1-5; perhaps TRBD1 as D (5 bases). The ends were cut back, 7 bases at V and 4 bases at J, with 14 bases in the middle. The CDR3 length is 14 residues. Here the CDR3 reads CASTYQGRNQPQHF. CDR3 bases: TGTGCCAGCACCTACCAGGGTCGGAATCAGCCCCAGCATTTT.

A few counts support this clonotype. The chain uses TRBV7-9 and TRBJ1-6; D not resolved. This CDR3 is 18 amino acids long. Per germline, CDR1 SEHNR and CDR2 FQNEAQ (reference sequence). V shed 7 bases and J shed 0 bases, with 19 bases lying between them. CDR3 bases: TGTGCCAGCACCCGAGATGGAGACGTTAACTCCTATAATTCACCCCTCCACTTT. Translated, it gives CASTRDGDVNSYNSPLHF.

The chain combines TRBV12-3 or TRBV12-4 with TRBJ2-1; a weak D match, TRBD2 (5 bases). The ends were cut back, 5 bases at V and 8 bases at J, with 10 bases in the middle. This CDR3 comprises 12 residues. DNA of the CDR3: TGTGCCAGCAGTCCCCCGAGGGATGAGCAGTTCTTC. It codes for CASSPPRDEQFF.

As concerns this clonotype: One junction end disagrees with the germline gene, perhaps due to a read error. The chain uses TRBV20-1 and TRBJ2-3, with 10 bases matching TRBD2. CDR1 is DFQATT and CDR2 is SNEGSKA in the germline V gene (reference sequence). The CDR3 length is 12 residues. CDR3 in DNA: TGCAGTACTAGCGGGGGCACAGATACGCAGTATTTT. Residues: CSTSGGTDTQYF.

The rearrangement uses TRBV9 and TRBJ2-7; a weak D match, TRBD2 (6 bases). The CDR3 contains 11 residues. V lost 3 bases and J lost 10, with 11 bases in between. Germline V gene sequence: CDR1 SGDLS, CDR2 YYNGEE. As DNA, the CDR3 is TGTGCCAGCAGCGGAGACGGGACTCAGTACTTC. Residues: CASSGDGTQYF. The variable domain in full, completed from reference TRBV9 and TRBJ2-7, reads DSGVTQTPKHLITATGQRVTLRCSPRSGDLSVYWYQQSLDQGLQFLIQYYNGEERAKGNILERFSAQQFPDLHSELNLSSLELGDSALYFCASSGDGTQYFGPGTRLTVT.

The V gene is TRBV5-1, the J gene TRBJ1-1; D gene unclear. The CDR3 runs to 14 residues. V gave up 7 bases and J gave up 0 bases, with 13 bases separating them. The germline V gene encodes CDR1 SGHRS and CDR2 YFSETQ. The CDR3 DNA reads TGCGCCAGCGGGTCGGGGTCCATGAACACTGAAGCTTTCTTT. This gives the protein CASGSGSMNTEAFF.

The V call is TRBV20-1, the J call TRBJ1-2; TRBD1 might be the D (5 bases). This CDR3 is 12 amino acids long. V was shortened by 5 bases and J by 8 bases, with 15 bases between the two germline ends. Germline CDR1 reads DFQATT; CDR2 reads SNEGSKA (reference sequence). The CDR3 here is CSALGVAGGYTF. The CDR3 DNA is TGCAGTGCTTTAGGGGTTGCAGGGGGCTACACCTTC.

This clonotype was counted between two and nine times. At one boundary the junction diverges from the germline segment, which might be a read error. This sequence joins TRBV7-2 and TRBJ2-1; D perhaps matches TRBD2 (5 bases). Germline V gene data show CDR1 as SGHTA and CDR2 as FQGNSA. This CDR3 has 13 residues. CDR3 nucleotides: TGTGCCAGCAGCTTAGACTCTAGGTGGGCCCTAGCATTC. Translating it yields CASSLDSRWALAF.

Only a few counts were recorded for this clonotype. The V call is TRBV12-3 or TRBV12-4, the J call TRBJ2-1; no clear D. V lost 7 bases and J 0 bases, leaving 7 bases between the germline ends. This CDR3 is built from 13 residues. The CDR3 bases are TGTGCCAGCAAAAAGTACTCCTACAATGAGCAGTTCTTC. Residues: CASKKYSYNEQFF.

The CDR3 loop is CASSGGYYGYTF. In nucleotides, the CDR3 is TGTGCCAGCAGCGGCGGTTACTATGGCTACACCTTC. This sequence joins TRBV7-8 and TRBJ1-2, with D uncertain. Trimming removed 5 bases from V and 3 bases from J, with 7 bases in between. The germline gives CDR1 SGHVS, CDR2 FQNEAQ. This CDR3 comprises 12 residues.

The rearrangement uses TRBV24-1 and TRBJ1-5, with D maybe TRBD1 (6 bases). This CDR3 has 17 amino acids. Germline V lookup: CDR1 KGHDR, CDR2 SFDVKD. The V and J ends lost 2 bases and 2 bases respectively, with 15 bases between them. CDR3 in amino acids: CATSDSTGRGGNQPQHF. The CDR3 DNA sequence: TGTGCCACCAGTGATTCCACAGGGAGGGGAGGCAATCAGCCCCAGCATTTT.

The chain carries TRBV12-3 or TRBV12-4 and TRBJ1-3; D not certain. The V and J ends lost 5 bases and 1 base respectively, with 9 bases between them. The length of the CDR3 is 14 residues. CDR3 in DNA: TGTGCCAGCAGTCGAACCGTATCTGGAAACACCATATATTTT. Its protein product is CASSRTVSGNTIYF.

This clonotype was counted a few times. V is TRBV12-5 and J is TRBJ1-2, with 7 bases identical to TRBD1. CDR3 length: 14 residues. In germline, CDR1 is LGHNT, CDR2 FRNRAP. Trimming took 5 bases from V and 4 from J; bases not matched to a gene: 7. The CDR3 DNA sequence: TGTGCTAGTGGTCCCTGGGACAGCCTCTATGGCTACACCTTC. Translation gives CASGPWDSLYGYTF.

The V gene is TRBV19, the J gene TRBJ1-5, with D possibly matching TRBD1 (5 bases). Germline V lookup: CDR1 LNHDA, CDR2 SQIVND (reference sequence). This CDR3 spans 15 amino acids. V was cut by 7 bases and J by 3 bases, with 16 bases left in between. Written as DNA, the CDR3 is TGTGCCAGTAAGAAGGGGCAGGGCCCCAATCAGCCCCAGCATTTT. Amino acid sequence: CASKKGQGPNQPQHF. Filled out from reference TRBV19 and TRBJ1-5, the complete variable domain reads DGGITQSPKYLFRKEGQNVTLSCEQNLNHDAMYWYRQDPGQGLRLIYYSQIVNDFQKGDIAEGYSVSREKKESFPLTVTSAQKNPTAFYLCASKKGQGPNQPQHFGDGTRLSIL.

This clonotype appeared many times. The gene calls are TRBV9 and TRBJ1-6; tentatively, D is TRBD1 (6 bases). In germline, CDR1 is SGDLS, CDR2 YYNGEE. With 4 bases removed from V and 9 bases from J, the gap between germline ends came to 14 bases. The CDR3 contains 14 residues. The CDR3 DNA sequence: TGTGCCAGCAGCCCCGAGACAGGAGGTTCACCCCTCCACTTT. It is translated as CASSPETGGSPLHF.

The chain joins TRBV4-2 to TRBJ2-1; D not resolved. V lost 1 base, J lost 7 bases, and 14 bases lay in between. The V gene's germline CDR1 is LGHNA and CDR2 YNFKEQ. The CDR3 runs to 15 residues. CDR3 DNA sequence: TGTGCCAGCAGCCAAGGGGGTACAAGTCGGAATGAGCAGTTCTTC. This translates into CASSQGGTSRNEQFF.